One and the same sample provided the 17 T cell receptor beta chains below, sequenced in a study of blood T cell repertoires in COVID-19. Sequencing was performed with immunoSEQ multiplex PCR; in TCRdb, only in-frame clones are kept and a portion is missing. The sample comprises roughly 170,000 clones, over 65% of which are singletons, and approximately 4% rests with the top ten. Source material: PBMCs or T cells enriched from blood (not recorded which). The receptor set was obtained from a woman between 50 and 59 years old who had recovered from COVID-19.

The chain is built from TRBV19 and TRBJ1-2; D is possibly TRBD1 (6 bases). The CDR3 extends over 15 amino acids. Germline V gene data show CDR1 as LNHDA and CDR2 as SQIVND (reference sequence). V was shortened by 4 bases and J by 3 bases, with 15 bases between the two germline ends. The CDR3 loop is CASSTTTGSHYGYTF. The CDR3 DNA follows: TGTGCCAGTAGTACCACCACAGGGTCCCACTATGGCTACACCTTC.

This chain joins TRBV6-1 and TRBJ1-3; D remains unclear. CDR3 length equals 15 residues. The V and J ends lost 3 bases and 0 bases respectively, with 9 bases between them. CDR1 is MNHNS, CDR2 SASEGT, per germline. The CDR3 DNA reads TGTGCCAGCAGTGACACCCTCGGCTCTGGAAACACCATATATTTT. Amino acid sequence: CASSDTLGSGNTIYF.

V and J are TRBV6-5 and TRBJ1-2; D is ambiguous. The CDR3 length is 16 residues. Germline CDR1 and CDR2: MNHEY and SVGAGI. Trimming took 2 bases from V and 3 from J, leaving 16 bases between them. CDR3 coding DNA: TGTGCCAGCAGTTACCCGCGGGCAGGCGGATACTATGGCTACACCTTC. Translation gives CASSYPRAGGYYGYTF.

This clone has a single count. The chain uses TRBV7-8 and TRBJ2-1; possibly TRBD1 for D (5 bases). CDR3 length: 13 amino acids. The germline V gene encodes CDR1 SGHVS and CDR2 FQNEAQ. Trimming left V 6 bases short and J 7 bases short, with 13 bases between. The CDR3 DNA follows: TGTGCCAGCAGGTGGCAGGGCGAGAATGAGCAGTTCTTC. Translation gives CASRWQGENEQFF.

This clone was seen once. V gene TRBV27 combines with J gene TRBJ1-2; 8 bases align to TRBD1. The CDR3 is made up of 14 amino acids. Trimming at V came to 4 bases and at J to 8 bases, leaving 9 bases not matched to a gene. The germline CDR1 and CDR2 sequences are MNHEY and SMNVEV (reference sequence). In DNA, the CDR3 is TGTGCCAGCAGTTCGCAGGGGGCGCGGCCCGGCTACACCTTC. Amino acids: CASSSQGARPGYTF.

The V and J genes are TRBV5-1 and TRBJ2-3, with D unclear. Trimming removed 4 bases at V and 6 bases at J, with 15 bases between. Per germline, CDR1 SGHRS and CDR2 YFSETQ. There are 14 residues in the CDR3. The CDR3 region has the DNA TGCGCCAGCAGCCATAATGAGGTTGGGGATACGCAGTATTTT. This codes for CASSHNEVGDTQYF.

The V call is TRBV5-1, the J call TRBJ1-2; D not certain. The germline V gene encodes CDR1 SGHRS and CDR2 YFSETQ. Trimming removed 5 bases at V and 4 bases at J, with 12 bases between. There are 13 residues in the CDR3. The CDR3 loop reads CASRWGDAYGYTF. For the CDR3, the DNA is TGCGCCAGCAGGTGGGGAGATGCCTATGGCTACACCTTC.

The J gene is TRBJ1-3, the V gene TRBV5-4; no firm D call. Germline V gene sequence: CDR1 SGHNT, CDR2 YYREEE (reference sequence). With 0 bases removed from V and 0 bases from J, the gap between germline ends came to 10 bases. The CDR3 consists of 16 residues. This CDR3 is CASSLGALSSGNTIYF. CDR3 bases: TGTGCCAGCAGCTTGGGGGCGCTGAGCTCTGGAAACACCATATATTTT.

V usage is TRBV9 and J usage is TRBJ2-3; D perhaps matches TRBD2 (6 bases). Germline V gene data show CDR1 as SGDLS and CDR2 as YYNGEE. This CDR3 spans 15 amino acids. The V end was cut by 0 bases, the J end by 0 bases, with 8 bases between. The chain's CDR3 is CASSVEGLSTDTQYF. DNA for the CDR3: TGTGCCAGCAGCGTAGAGGGACTTAGCACAGATACGCAGTATTTT.

The chain recombines TRBV4-1 with TRBJ1-6; D may be TRBD1 (5 bases). Trimming removed 0 bases from V and 10 bases from J, with 16 bases in between. This CDR3 spans 16 amino acids. From germline, CDR1 is MGHRA and CDR2 YSYEKL. The CDR3 here is CASSQDGWQRDSPLHF. The CDR3 bases are TGCGCCAGCAGCCAAGATGGTTGGCAGCGGGACTCACCCCTCCACTTT.

V gene TRBV18 combines with J gene TRBJ2-3; TRBD2 might be the D (6 bases). V gave up 3 bases and J gave up 0 bases, with 13 bases separating them. Germline V gene lookup returns CDR1 KGHSH and CDR2 LQKENI. The CDR3 length is 16 residues. The CDR3 DNA reads as TGTGCCAGCTCACCGGAATGGGGGGTAAGCACAGATACGCAGTATTTT. Its protein product is CASSPEWGVSTDTQYF.

In this sample, this clone turned up a few times. The chain is built from TRBV7-2 and TRBJ2-1; D remains unclear. V was shortened by 1 base and J by 3 bases, with 7 bases between the two germline ends. The CDR3 sequence is 14 residues long. The germline CDR1 and CDR2 sequences are SGHTA and FQGNSA. The CDR3 nucleotides are TGTGCCAGCAGCTTAGTCCCTAACTACAATGAGCAGTTCTTC. Amino acid sequence: CASSLVPNYNEQFF.

The CDR3 protein is CASSQETGVGYNEQFF. The CDR3 DNA reads TGTGCCAGCAGCCAAGAAACCGGAGTTGGCTACAATGAGCAGTTCTTC. This rearrangement joins TRBV3-1 (or the pseudogene TRBV3-2) to TRBJ2-1; D remains ambiguous. The CDR3 runs to 16 residues. The germline gives CDR1 LGHDT, CDR2 YNNKEL (reference sequence). Trimming removed 0 bases at V and 3 bases at J, with 12 bases between.

As to this clone: Sequence at one end of the junction differs from germline and may be a read error. The genes are TRBV19 and TRBJ2-1; D is possibly TRBD2 (8 bases). The CDR3 runs 13 residues. Germline V gene lookup returns CDR1 LNHDA and CDR2 SQIVND (reference sequence). In DNA, the CDR3 is TGTGCCAGTAGTCCACGACAGGGACTAGTCGAAATCTTC. Protein sequence: CASSPRQGLVEIF.

V usage is TRBV6-5 and J usage is TRBJ1-2, with a possible D match to TRBD1 (5 bases). The CDR3 sequence is 15 residues long. Germline V lookup: CDR1 MNHEY, CDR2 SVGAGI. The V end was cut by 4 bases, the J end by 6 bases, with 18 bases between. The DNA for the CDR3 is TGTGCCAGCAGTTCGGCAGGGAAGGGATTAGATGGCTACACCTTC. It yields the protein CASSSAGKGLDGYTF.

The chain's CDR3 is CASRATFYGYTF. The CDR3 nucleotides are TGTGCCAGCAGGGCCACCTTTTATGGCTACACCTTC. The rearrangement uses TRBV5-6 and TRBJ1-2; D gene ambiguous. The CDR3 covers 12 residues. Germline values: CDR1 SGHDT, CDR2 YYEEEE. V was shortened by 5 bases and J by 5 bases, with 10 bases between the two germline ends.

The chain uses TRBV19 and TRBJ1-1; maybe TRBD1 (5 bases). The CDR3 loop spans 13 amino acids. From germline, CDR1 is LNHDA and CDR2 SQIVND (reference sequence). V was clipped by 5 bases and J by 5 bases, with 12 bases between them. CDR3 protein: CASSLEGWTEAFF. CDR3 in DNA: TGTGCCAGTAGTCTGGAGGGGTGGACTGAAGCTTTCTTT.